These 14 T cell receptor beta chains were sequenced from one sample in a study of T cell changes during pregnancy in multiple sclerosis. Sequencing used immunoSEQ multiplex PCR; TCRdb keeps in-frame clones, though not all of them. Counted here are about 40,000 clones, 85% to 90% occurring once; the ten biggest clones make up roughly 1.1%. The sequencing here drew on CD4+ T cells from peripheral blood mononuclear cells, taken in the first trimester of pregnancy. The receptor set was obtained from a female donor with multiple sclerosis, enrolled in a pregnancy study.

This chain uses TRBV6-4 with TRBJ1-3; D remains unclear. V was shortened by 2 bases and J by 0 bases, with 8 bases between the two germline ends. Per germline, CDR1 MRHNA and CDR2 SNTAGT. The CDR3 is 15 residues long. The CDR3 sequence: CASSDRAGSGNTIYF. The CDR3 DNA sequence: TGTGCCAGCAGTGACAGGGCGGGCTCTGGAAACACCATATATTTT.

V usage is TRBV7-2 and J usage is TRBJ2-1, with 8 bases matching TRBD2. The CDR3 totals 15 residues. The ends lost 5 bases at V and 10 bases at J; junction bases unmatched: 13. CDR1 is SGHTA and CDR2 is FQGNSA in the germline V gene. The CDR3 here is CASSPPGLVSLEQFF. For the CDR3, the DNA is TGTGCCAGCAGCCCACCGGGACTAGTATCTTTGGAGCAGTTCTTC.

The CDR3 loop is CASSLVSGGPGNTIYF. Here the CDR3 DNA reads TGTGCCAGCAGCTTAGTTTCGGGGGGTCCTGGAAACACCATATATTTT. The chain recombines TRBV7-2 with TRBJ1-3; a possible D gene is TRBD1 (5 bases). The CDR3 extends over 16 amino acids. V lost 1 base and J 2 bases, leaving 12 bases between the germline ends. The germline gives CDR1 SGHTA, CDR2 FQGNSA.

The chain has TRBV5-1 and TRBJ1-5; D is possibly TRBD1 (5 bases). Germline CDR1 is SGHRS and CDR2 is YFSETQ. The CDR3 consists of 15 residues. Trimming removed 5 bases from V and 4 bases from J, with 16 bases in between. CDR3: CASSGENRPNQPQHF. CDR3 sequence (DNA): TGCGCCAGCAGTGGGGAAAACAGGCCAAATCAGCCCCAGCATTTT.

This clone is a singleton in its sample. This chain uses TRBV19 with TRBJ1-5; D is possibly TRBD1 (6 bases). From germline, CDR1 is LNHDA and CDR2 SQIVND (reference sequence). The ends were cut back, 7 bases at V and 3 bases at J, with 10 bases in the middle. The CDR3 is 13 amino acids. CDR3 amino acids: CASMSGANQPQHF. Written as DNA, the CDR3 is TGTGCCAGTATGTCAGGGGCCAATCAGCCCCAGCATTTT.

This clone was seen a single time. The chain joins TRBV6-1 to TRBJ2-5, with D unresolved. V was trimmed by 5 bases and J by 1 base, leaving 8 bases between them. Germline lookup yields CDR1 MNHNS and CDR2 SASEGT. The CDR3 sequence is 13 residues long. The DNA for the CDR3 is TGTGCCAGCAGTCTGAGACTCCAAGAGACCCAGTACTTC. It is translated as CASSLRLQETQYF.

The chain is built from TRBV4-3 and TRBJ1-1, with D unresolved. Trimming shortened V by 0 bases and J by 2 bases, and 13 bases separated the two germline ends. This CDR3 comprises 16 residues. Germline lookup yields CDR1 LGHNA and CDR2 YSLEER. The CDR3 spells CASSQDGDTFNTEAFF. In nucleotides, the CDR3 is TGCGCCAGCAGCCAAGATGGAGATACATTCAACACTGAAGCTTTCTTT.

V is TRBV6-1 and J is TRBJ2-5; D is uncertain. Trimming shortened V by 10 bases and J by 1 base, and 16 bases separated the two germline ends. This CDR3 has 14 residues. Germline CDR1 reads MNHNS; CDR2 reads SASEGT. CDR3 region: CAIGHQYPQETQYF. CDR3 nucleotides: TGTGCCATTGGGCACCAATACCCCCAAGAGACCCAGTACTTC.

The rearrangement links TRBV7-9 to TRBJ2-7, with 7 bases fitting TRBD2. Trimming cost V 5 bases and J 5 bases; bases outside gene matches: 15. The CDR3 is 16 amino acids. Germline V gives CDR1 SEHNR, CDR2 FQNEAQ (reference sequence). The CDR3 nucleotides read TGTGCCAGCAGCGGGGGAACTAGCGTAAGGATCCACGAGCAGTACTTC. Encoded protein: CASSGGTSVRIHEQYF.

This rearrangement joins TRBV29-1 to TRBJ2-7; TRBD2 might be the D (5 bases). CDR3 length equals 12 residues. Germline-derived CDR1 and CDR2 are SQVTM and ANQGSEA. The V gene lost 4 bases and the J gene lost 7 bases, with 14 bases spanning the gap. The CDR3 DNA reads TGCAGCGTTGTTGGGAGATTGCAAGAGCAGTACTTC. Translating gives CSVVGRLQEQYF.

The V call is TRBV2, the J call TRBJ1-5; tentative D call: TRBD1 (6 bases). CDR1 is SNHLY and CDR2 is FYNNEI in the germline V gene. V lost 2 bases, J lost 5 bases, and 13 bases lay in between. The CDR3 is 15 residues long. The CDR3 DNA reads as TGTGCCAGCAGTGAACTAGGGGGATACGATCAGCCCCAGCATTTT. Translated: CASSELGGYDQPQHF.

Concerning this clone: A much larger clone lies one base from this, so it may be a read error. The chain links TRBV5-1 to TRBJ2-1; 10 bases map to TRBD1. V trimming: 4 bases; J trimming: 6 bases; junction bases outside the gene matches: 7. From germline, CDR1 is SGHRS and CDR2 YFSETQ. This CDR3 comprises 15 residues. CDR3 in amino acids: CASSPGTGVSNEQFF. The DNA for the CDR3 is TGCGCCAGCAGCCCCGGGACAGGGGTGAGCAATGAGCAGTTCTTC.

This rearrangement joins TRBV4-1 to TRBJ1-2, with 8 bases aligning to TRBD1. The CDR3 length is 18 residues. CDR1 is MGHRA and CDR2 is YSYEKL in the germline V gene. V lost 0 bases to trimming and J lost 0 bases; unmatched junction nucleotides: 9. The CDR3 sequence is CASSQDLGQGRSNYGYTF. CDR3 in DNA: TGCGCCAGCAGCCAAGATCTCGGACAGGGACGGTCTAACTATGGCTACACCTTC.

The CDR3 loop is CASSFVSGNTIYF. The CDR3 nucleotides are TGTGCCAGCAGCTTCGTATCTGGAAACACCATATATTTT. The chain carries TRBV7-9 and TRBJ1-3; D is unclear. This CDR3 has 13 amino acids. Germline V lookup: CDR1 SEHNR, CDR2 FQNEAQ (reference sequence). The V end lost 3 bases, the J end lost 1 base, and 4 bases lay between the germline ends.